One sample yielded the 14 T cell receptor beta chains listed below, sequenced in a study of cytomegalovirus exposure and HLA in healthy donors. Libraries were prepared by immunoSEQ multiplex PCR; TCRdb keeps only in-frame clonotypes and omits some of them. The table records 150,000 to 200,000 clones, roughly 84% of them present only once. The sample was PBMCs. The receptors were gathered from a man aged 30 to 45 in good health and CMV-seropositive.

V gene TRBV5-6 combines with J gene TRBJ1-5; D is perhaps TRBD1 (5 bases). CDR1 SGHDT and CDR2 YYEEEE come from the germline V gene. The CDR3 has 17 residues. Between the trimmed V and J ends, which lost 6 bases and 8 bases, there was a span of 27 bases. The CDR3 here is CASTSRSGKGRWEPQHF. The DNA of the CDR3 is TGTGCCAGCACCTCCCGATCGGGCAAGGGGCGCTGGGAGCCCCAGCATTTT.

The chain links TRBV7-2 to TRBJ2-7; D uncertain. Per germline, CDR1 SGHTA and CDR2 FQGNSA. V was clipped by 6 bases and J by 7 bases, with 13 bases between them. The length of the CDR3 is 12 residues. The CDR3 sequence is CASRAASWEQYF. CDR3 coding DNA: TGTGCCAGCAGGGCAGCTAGTTGGGAGCAGTACTTC.

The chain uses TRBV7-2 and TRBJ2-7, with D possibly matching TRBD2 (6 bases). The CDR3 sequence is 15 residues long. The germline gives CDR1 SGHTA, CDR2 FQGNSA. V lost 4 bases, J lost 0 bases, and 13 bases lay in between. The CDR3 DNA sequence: TGTGCCAGCAGCTCACAAGCTAGCGCCTCCTACGAGCAGTACTTC. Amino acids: CASSSQASASYEQYF.

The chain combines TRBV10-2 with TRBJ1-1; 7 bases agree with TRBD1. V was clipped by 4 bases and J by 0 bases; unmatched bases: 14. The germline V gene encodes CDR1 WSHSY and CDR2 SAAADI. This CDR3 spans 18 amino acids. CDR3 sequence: CASSGIGQVSLVNTEAFF. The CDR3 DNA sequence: TGCGCCAGCAGTGGGATCGGACAGGTTAGCTTGGTGAACACTGAAGCTTTCTTT.

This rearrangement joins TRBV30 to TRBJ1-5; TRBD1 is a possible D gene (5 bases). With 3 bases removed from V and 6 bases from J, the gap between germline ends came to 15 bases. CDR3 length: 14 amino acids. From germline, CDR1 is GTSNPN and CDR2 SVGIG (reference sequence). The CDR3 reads CAWSGEGIGQPQHF. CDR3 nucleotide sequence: TGTGCCTGGAGCGGGGAGGGGATCGGTCAGCCCCAGCATTTT.

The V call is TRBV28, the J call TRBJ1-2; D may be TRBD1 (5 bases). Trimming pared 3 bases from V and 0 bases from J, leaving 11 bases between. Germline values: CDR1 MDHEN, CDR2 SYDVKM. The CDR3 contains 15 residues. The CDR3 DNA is TGTGCCAGCAGTTTGGGGGGATTAGCTAACTATGGCTACACCTTC. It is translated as CASSLGGLANYGYTF.

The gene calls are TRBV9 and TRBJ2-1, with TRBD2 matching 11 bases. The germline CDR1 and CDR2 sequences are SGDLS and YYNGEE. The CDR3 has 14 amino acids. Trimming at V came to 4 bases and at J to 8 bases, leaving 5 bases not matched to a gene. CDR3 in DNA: TGTGCCAGCAGCCTCATAGCGGGGGGGCATGAGCAGTTCTTC. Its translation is CASSLIAGGHEQFF.

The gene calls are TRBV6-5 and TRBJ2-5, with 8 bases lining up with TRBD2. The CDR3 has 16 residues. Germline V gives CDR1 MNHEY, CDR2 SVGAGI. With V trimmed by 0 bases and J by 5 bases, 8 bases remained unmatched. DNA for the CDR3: TGTGCCAGCAGTTACTCGATAGCGGGGAGGAGGGAGACCCAGTACTTC. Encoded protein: CASSYSIAGRRETQYF.

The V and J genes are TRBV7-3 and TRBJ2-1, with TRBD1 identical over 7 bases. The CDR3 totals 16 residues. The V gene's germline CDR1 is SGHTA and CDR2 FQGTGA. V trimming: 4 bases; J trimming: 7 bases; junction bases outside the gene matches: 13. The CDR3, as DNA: TGTGCCAGCAGCTCACTCACAGGGGCCTTGGGTAATGAGCAGTTCTTC. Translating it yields CASSSLTGALGNEQFF.

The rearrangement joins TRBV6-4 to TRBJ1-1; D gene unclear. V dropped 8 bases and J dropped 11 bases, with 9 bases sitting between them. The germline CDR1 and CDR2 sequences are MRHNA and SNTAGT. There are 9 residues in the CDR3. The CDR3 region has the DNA TGTGCCAGCGTTTATTTGGCTTTCTTT. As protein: CASVYLAFF.

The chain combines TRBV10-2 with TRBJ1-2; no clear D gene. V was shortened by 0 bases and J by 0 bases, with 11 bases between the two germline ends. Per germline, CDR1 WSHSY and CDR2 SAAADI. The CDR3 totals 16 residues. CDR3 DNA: TGCGCCAGCAGTGAGTCGACCGGAGATACTAACTATGGCTACACCTTC. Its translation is CASSESTGDTNYGYTF.

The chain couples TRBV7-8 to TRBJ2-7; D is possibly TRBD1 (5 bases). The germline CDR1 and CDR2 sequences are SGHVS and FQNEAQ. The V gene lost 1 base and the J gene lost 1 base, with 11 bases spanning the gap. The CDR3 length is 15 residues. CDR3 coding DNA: TGTGCCAGCAGCTTAGGACAGTGGACATCCTACGAGCAGTACTTC. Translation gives CASSLGQWTSYEQYF.

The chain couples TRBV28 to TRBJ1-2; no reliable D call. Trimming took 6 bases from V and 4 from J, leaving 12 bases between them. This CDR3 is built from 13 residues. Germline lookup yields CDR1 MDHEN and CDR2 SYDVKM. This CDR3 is CASSSIEGYGYTF. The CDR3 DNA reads TGTGCCAGCAGCAGCATAGAGGGCTATGGCTACACCTTC.

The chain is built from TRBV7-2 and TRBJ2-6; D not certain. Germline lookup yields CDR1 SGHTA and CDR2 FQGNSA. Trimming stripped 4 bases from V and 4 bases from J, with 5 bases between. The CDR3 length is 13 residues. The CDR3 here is CASSSTGANVLTF. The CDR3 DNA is TGTGCCAGCAGCTCTACCGGGGCCAACGTCCTGACTTTC.